This T cell receptor beta chain derives from a study of shared clonotypes between healthy human individuals. Overall study results and limits: Among the subsets, naive ones generally showed larger estimated richness than memory ones. Clonotypes shared by all four sorted-subset donors had higher generation probabilities than non-shared clonotypes.

Data came from immunoSEQ multiplex PCR; TCRdb stores just in-frame clones and leaves some out. Of over a million clones listed, about 77% were seen once; the top ten hold about 1.5%. CDR1 is SGHTA, CDR2 FQGNSA, per germline. V was clipped by 1 base and J by 9 bases; unmatched bases: 6. There are 13 residues in the CDR3. Of note for this clone: Its antigen is not known.

This TCR derives from a man between 18 and 29 years old in good health. The sequenced sample consisted of memory CD4+ T cells sorted from blood. Specified subset: CD45RA-negative fraction. The gene calls are TRBV7-2 and TRBJ2-7; 7 bases fit TRBD2. In nucleotides, the CDR3 is TGTGCCAGCAGCTTAGGGGGAGGGAGAGGGCAGTACTTC. It translates to CASSLGGGRGQYF.